The 29 T cell receptor beta chains below come from one sample, sequenced in a study of T-cell memory formation after mild COVID-19. TCRdb reprocessed the 5' RACE reads with MiXCR, giving one entry per CDR3 protein. The data contain just under 350,000 distinct CDR3 sequences, 10% to 15% of them seen just once; the ten biggest clones take up around a fifth. The material sequenced was PBMCs or a T cell subset sorted from them (not recorded which). These receptors were taken from a man aged 18 to 35 who had mild COVID-19 (a few samples of this study predate the infection). Cell type and time point are not known.

This clonotype occurred once. The chain carries TRBV10-1 and TRBJ2-5, with 8 bases aligning to TRBD1. The J segment lost 0 bases and the V segment lost 5 bases, leaving 8 bases of the junction unmatched. The CDR3 covers 16 residues. The V gene's germline CDR1 is WNHNN and CDR2 SYGVQD (reference sequence). CDR3 nucleotides: TGCGCCAGCAGTCACCCCATGGACAGGGACCAAGAGACCCAGTACTTC. It specifies CASSHPMDRDQETQYF.

This clonotype turned up a few times. The CDR3 loop reads CASSPDFCEQYF. The CDR3 DNA is TGTGCCAGCAGCCCCGATTTTTGCGAGCAGTACTTC. This chain connects TRBV7-2 to TRBJ2-7; D gene uncertain. Trimming stripped 5 bases from V and 6 bases from J, with 11 bases between. The CDR3 totals 12 residues. Germline V lookup: CDR1 SGHTA, CDR2 FQGNSA. Looking up the rest from reference TRBV7-2 and TRBJ2-7 gives the full variable domain: GAGVSQSPSNKVTEKGKDVELRCDPISGHTALYWYRQSLGQGLEFLIYFQGNSAPDKSGLPSDRFSAERTGGSVSTLTIQRTQQEDSAVYLCASSPDFCEQYFGPGTRLTVT.

This clonotype was counted a few times. The chain links TRBV5-5 to TRBJ2-4; D possibly corresponds to TRBD1 (6 bases). Germline V gives CDR1 SGHKS, CDR2 YYEKEE (reference sequence). V shed 0 bases and J shed 5 bases, with 15 bases lying between them. The CDR3 totals 16 residues. The CDR3 reads CASSLGVWTDENIQYF. CDR3 in DNA: TGTGCCAGCAGCTTGGGAGTTTGGACAGATGAAAACATTCAGTACTTC.

The gene calls are TRBV9 and TRBJ1-4; a possible D gene is TRBD1 (5 bases). CDR1 is SGDLS and CDR2 is YYNGEE in the germline V gene. V gave up 5 bases and J gave up 7 bases, with 12 bases separating them. This CDR3 region has 13 residues. The CDR3 DNA is TGTGCCAGCAGTCAGGGAGTTGCTGAAAAACTGTTTTTT. It is translated as CASSQGVAEKLFF.

V is TRBV3-1 and J is TRBJ2-5, with 8 bases fitting TRBD1. The CDR3 consists of 15 residues. J gave up 7 bases and V 1 base, and 8 bases lay outside the gene matches. The germline V gene has CDR1 LGHDT and CDR2 YNNKEL (reference sequence). CDR3 in DNA: TGTGCCAGCAGCCAAGTCCCGCAGGGGGCCGGGACCCAGTACTTC. Protein sequence: CASSQVPQGAGTQYF.

This clonotype was seen a handful of times. The chain carries TRBV19 and TRBJ2-1, with 7 positions matching TRBD1. The V segment lost 3 bases and the J segment 4 bases; nucleotides outside the gene matches: 3. Germline assignment: CDR1 LNHDA and CDR2 SQIVND (reference sequence). The length of the CDR3 is 14 residues. In DNA, the CDR3 is TGTGCCAGTAGTATTAGGGACAGTTACAATGAGCAGTTCTTC. Protein product: CASSIRDSYNEQFF.

This clonotype showed up just a few times. The chain couples TRBV7-2 to TRBJ1-3; 7 bases line up with TRBD1. The germline V gene has CDR1 SGHTA and CDR2 FQGNSA. The CDR3 has 13 amino acids. J was trimmed by 1 base and V by 9 bases; bases with no gene match: 3. CDR3 protein: CASQGGSGNTIYF. In DNA, the CDR3 is TGTGCCAGTCAGGGGGGATCTGGAAACACCATATATTTT.

V is TRBV5-1 and J is TRBJ2-7; 7 nucleotides agree with TRBD2. The CDR3 is 13 amino acids. Unmatched junction bases numbered 4, after V lost 4 bases and J lost 3 bases. Germline-derived CDR1 and CDR2 are SGHRS and YFSETQ. The CDR3 sequence is CASSPGGLYEQYV. For the CDR3, the DNA is TGCGCCAGCAGCCCGGGAGGCCTCTACGAGCAGTACGTC.

This clonotype was seen a handful of times. The chain employs TRBV6-5 and TRBJ1-2; a weak D match, TRBD1 (6 bases). The germline gives CDR1 MNHEY, CDR2 SVGAGI. The CDR3 sequence is 15 residues long. V was clipped by 5 bases and J by 4 bases, with 17 bases between them. In nucleotides, the CDR3 is TGTGCCAGCAGTCAAGGGACACAGTCTTTCTATGGCTACACCTTC. Encoded protein: CASSQGTQSFYGYTF.

The rearrangement links TRBV30 to TRBJ2-7; TRBD1 might be the D (5 bases). The CDR3 consists of 12 residues. CDR1 GTSNPN and CDR2 SVGIG come from the germline V gene (reference sequence). Trimming removed 3 bases at V and 1 base at J, with 7 bases between. The CDR3 here is CAWRDTSYEQYF. The CDR3 coding sequence is TGTGCCTGGAGGGACACGTCCTACGAGCAGTACTTC.

The J gene is TRBJ2-2, the V gene TRBV6-2 or TRBV6-3; 9 bases map to TRBD1. With V trimmed by 10 bases and J by 4 bases, 10 bases remained unmatched. This CDR3 has 15 amino acids. Germline CDR1 is MNHEY and CDR2 is SVGEGT. The CDR3 here is CATAGTGPFTGELFF. The CDR3 coding sequence is TGTGCCACCGCAGGGACAGGGCCTTTCACCGGGGAGCTGTTTTTT.

The chain links TRBV4-2 to TRBJ1-2; D is unclear. This CDR3 contains 13 residues. Trimming left V 4 bases short and J 9 bases short, with 15 bases between. Germline V lookup: CDR1 LGHNA, CDR2 YNFKEQ. The CDR3 sequence: CASSPGSPGSYTF. The CDR3, as DNA: TGTGCCAGCAGCCCGGGGTCACCGGGGAGCTACACCTTC.

The sample holds many counts of this clonotype. The V call is TRBV20-1, the J call TRBJ2-7, with 7 bases aligning to TRBD2. Per germline, CDR1 DFQATT and CDR2 SNEGSKA (reference sequence). The CDR3 totals 12 residues. V lost 5 bases to trimming and J lost 0 bases; unmatched junction nucleotides: 1. CDR3 protein: CSARDYSYEQYF. CDR3 in DNA: TGCAGTGCTCGGGACTACTCCTACGAGCAGTACTTC.

This clonotype appeared a few times. The chain employs TRBV20-1 and TRBJ2-1; weak D call: TRBD2 (7 bases). The V gene lost 5 bases and the J gene lost 4 bases, with 18 bases spanning the gap. Germline-derived CDR1 and CDR2 are DFQATT and SNEGSKA (reference sequence). The CDR3 totals 15 residues. The CDR3 sequence: CSAHAGDTPYNEQFF. The DNA for the CDR3 is TGCAGTGCTCACGCGGGGGACACCCCATACAATGAGCAGTTCTTC.

Ten or more counts support this clonotype. V is TRBV7-3 and J is TRBJ2-2; D not resolved. Per germline, CDR1 SGHTA and CDR2 FQGTGA. V dropped 5 bases and J dropped 6 bases, with 7 bases sitting between them. CDR3 size: 12 residues. The CDR3 loop is CASSPTAGELFF. The CDR3 bases are TGTGCCAGCAGCCCCACTGCCGGGGAGCTGTTTTTT.

This clonotype came up a few times. This sequence joins TRBV5-1 and TRBJ2-1; no clear D gene. The V end lost 3 bases, the J end lost 8 bases, and 12 bases lay between the germline ends. Germline CDR1 is SGHRS and CDR2 is YFSETQ. The CDR3 sequence is 13 residues long. CDR3 sequence (DNA): TGCGCCAGCAGCTCGATGAATATCTATGAGCAGTTCTTC. Its protein is CASSSMNIYEQFF.

The V call is TRBV5-1, the J call TRBJ2-5, with 12 bases fitting TRBD1. This CDR3 has 15 residues. Losses at the gene ends were 3 bases for V and 5 bases for J; bases not matched to a gene: 5. CDR1 and CDR2 (germline): SGHRS, YFSETQ. The CDR3 reads CASSSPGQGAETQYF. The DNA for the CDR3 is TGCGCCAGCAGCTCTCCGGGACAGGGGGCGGAGACCCAGTACTTC. The whole variable domain, remainder taken from reference TRBV5-1 and TRBJ2-5, is KAGVTQTPRYLIKTRGQQVTLSCSPISGHRSVSWYQQTPGQGLQFLFEYFSETQRNKGNFPGRFSGRQFSNSRSEMNVSTLELGDSALYLCASSSPGQGAETQYFGPGTRLLVL.

In this sample, this clonotype turned up a few times. CDR3 coding DNA: TGTGCCAGCAGCTTTGGGGGGCCCACCTACGAGCAGTACTTC. Translated, it gives CASSFGGPTYEQYF. The chain has TRBV7-3 and TRBJ2-7, with D perhaps being TRBD1 or TRBD2 (6 bases each). V was pared by 3 bases and J by 2 bases, with 11 bases between. In germline, CDR1 is SGHTA, CDR2 FQGTGA. This CDR3 comprises 14 residues.

This clonotype has a handful of counts. V usage is TRBV6-2 or TRBV6-3 and J usage is TRBJ2-3; 8 bases map to TRBD2. V trimming: 6 bases; J trimming: 4 bases; junction bases outside the gene matches: 15. The CDR3 has 17 residues. Germline CDR1 reads MNHEY; CDR2 reads SVGEGT. This CDR3 is CASRARRISGVSDTQYF. CDR3 coding DNA: TGTGCCAGCAGAGCAAGGAGGATTAGCGGGGTATCAGATACGCAGTATTTT.

This clonotype showed up many times. The chain joins TRBV5-4 to TRBJ1-2, with D possibly being TRBD1 (5 bases). The CDR3 covers 13 residues. V was trimmed by 4 bases and J by 2 bases, leaving 9 bases between them. CDR1 SGHNT and CDR2 YYREEE come from the germline V gene (reference sequence). CDR3 residues: CASSRDGNYGYTF. CDR3 bases: TGTGCCAGCAGCCGGGACGGCAACTATGGCTACACCTTC.

This clonotype has a handful of counts. The V gene is TRBV7-3, the J gene TRBJ2-1; D remains unclear. Germline CDR1 reads SGHTA; CDR2 reads FQGTGA. V lost 1 base and J 9 bases, leaving 7 bases between the germline ends. The CDR3 is made up of 12 amino acids. The DNA for the CDR3 is TGTGCCAGCAGCTTAATGGATGGTGAGCAGTTCTTC. Its translation is CASSLMDGEQFF.

This clonotype was seen ten or more times. The rearrangement uses TRBV11-2 and TRBJ2-2; possible D gene TRBD2, 5 bases. Deletions cut 5 bases from V and 6 bases from J, with 13 bases between. The CDR3 covers 14 residues. The germline V gene encodes CDR1 SGHAT and CDR2 FQNNGV. CDR3 protein: CASSPLEVAGELFF. The CDR3 nucleotides read TGTGCCAGCAGCCCGCTGGAGGTCGCCGGGGAGCTGTTTTTT.

A few counts support this clonotype. The V and J genes are TRBV6-5 and TRBJ2-1; D is uncertain. The CDR3 runs 14 residues. The germline V and J ends were trimmed by 0 bases and 8 bases, with 11 bases remaining between them. Germline V gene lookup returns CDR1 MNHEY and CDR2 SVGAGI. The chain's CDR3 is CASSYSLVLHEQFF. As DNA, the CDR3 is TGTGCCAGCAGTTACTCTCTAGTCCTCCATGAGCAGTTCTTC.

The V gene is TRBV28, the J gene TRBJ2-2; 11 bases line up with TRBD2. Germline V CDR1 and CDR2: MDHEN, SYDVKM. With V trimmed by 8 bases and J by 3 bases, 8 bases remained unmatched. The CDR3 contains 16 residues. CDR3 in amino acids: CASGTTSGADTGELFF. CDR3 coding DNA: TGTGCCAGCGGGACGACTAGCGGGGCGGACACCGGGGAGCTGTTTTTT.

The V gene is TRBV7-2, the J gene TRBJ1-2; 9 bases line up with TRBD1. Germline loops: CDR1 SGHTA, CDR2 FQGNSA. The CDR3 contains 16 residues. Trimming at V came to 4 bases and at J to 3 bases, leaving 9 bases not matched to a gene. Here the CDR3 DNA reads TGTGCCAGCAGCTCACTATGGGACAGGGATGACTATGGCTACACCTTC. Translating gives CASSSLWDRDDYGYTF.

This clonotype was detected only a few times. V gene TRBV5-1 combines with J gene TRBJ2-1; possibly TRBD1 for D (5 bases). This CDR3 has 15 residues. Germline loops: CDR1 SGHRS, CDR2 YFSETQ. The ends were cut back, 0 bases at V and 5 bases at J, with 12 bases in the middle. In DNA form, the CDR3 reads TGCGCCAGCAGCTTGGAGCTTGGCAGGGACAATGAGCAGTTCTTC. Translation: CASSLELGRDNEQFF. The complete variable domain, with remaining parts taken from reference TRBV5-1 and TRBJ2-1, reads KAGVTQTPRYLIKTRGQQVTLSCSPISGHRSVSWYQQTPGQGLQFLFEYFSETQRNKGNFPGRFSGRQFSNSRSEMNVSTLELGDSALYLCASSLELGRDNEQFFGPGTRLTVL.

The V call is TRBV6-1, the J call TRBJ2-5; 13 nucleotides agree with TRBD2. Trimming took 8 bases from V and 5 from J; bases not matched to a gene: 8. This CDR3 contains 15 residues. CDR1 MNHNS and CDR2 SASEGT come from the germline V gene. The CDR3 spells CASGELAGGRETQYF. CDR3 nucleotide sequence: TGTGCCAGCGGGGAACTAGCGGGGGGGCGTGAGACCCAGTACTTC.

The chain employs TRBV12-3 or TRBV12-4 and TRBJ1-2; unclear D gene. V lost 6 bases, J lost 4 bases, and 18 bases lay in between. CDR3 length equals 15 residues. CDR3 sequence reads: CASRSPGVGFYGYTF. DNA of the CDR3: TGTGCCAGCAGGTCTCCGGGTGTTGGGTTCTATGGCTACACCTTC.

This clonotype appeared a few times. The chain uses TRBV11-3 and TRBJ2-1; D remains ambiguous. Germline V gives CDR1 SGHNT, CDR2 YENEEA. The CDR3 is 15 residues long. Trimming left V 5 bases short and J 0 bases short, with 11 bases between. Here the CDR3 DNA reads TGTGCCAGCAGCCTCCGCCTCAGCTCCTACAATGAGCAGTTCTTC. Translation gives CASSLRLSSYNEQFF. Complete variable domain (other parts from reference TRBV11-3 and TRBJ2-1): EAGVVQSPRYKIIEKKQPVAFWCNPISGHNTLYWYLQNLGQGPELLIRYENEEAVDDSQLPKDRFSAERLKGVDSTLKIQPAELGDSAVYLCASSLRLSSYNEQFFGPGTRLTVL.